This T cell receptor (beta chain) was recorded in a study of T cell responses to AZD1222 COVID-19 vaccine. Regarding the study as a whole: White British people made up most donors, females outnumbered males, and clonal diversity was possibly underestimated. No day 14 peak samples; only post-peak repertoires were characterized.

Note on this clone: Its cognate antigen is unknown.

The CDR3 has 13 amino acids. Germline lookup yields CDR1 LGHNA and CDR2 YNFKEQ. The V and J ends lost 2 bases and 3 bases respectively, with 8 bases between them. Clones were read by immunoSEQ multiplex PCR, and TCRdb kept only the in-frame ones, dropping some. This table holds under 110,000 clones, about 86% found once. The chain has TRBV4-2 and TRBJ2-7, with no clear D. This receptor was taken from an adult in good health. Sequencing was performed on peripheral blood, taken on day 0 of AZD1222 vaccination. CDR3 sequence reads: CASSQPVHYEQYF. The CDR3 DNA reads TGTGCCAGCAGCCAACCCGTCCACTACGAGCAGTACTTC.